Listed here are 18 T cell receptor beta chains from one sample, sequenced in a study of radiation and T cells in renal cell carcinoma. Time point reported: blood 2 weeks post-SBRT. This sample's treatment: 15 Gy SBRT to primary tumor, nephrectomy 4 weeks later. This table comes from immunoSEQ multiplex PCR, and its TCRdb copy is limited to in-frame clones, with some not included. The sample includes about 130,000 clones, over 75% of them seen just once. This specimen was blood, taken from a patient whose treatment included radiotherapy and nephrectomy. The receptors shown here come from a woman aged 60-75 years with renal cell carcinoma.

This clone was detected once. This rearrangement joins TRBV4-3 to TRBJ1-4, with no clear D. Germline CDR1 is LGHNA and CDR2 is YSLEER. The CDR3 totals 13 residues. Trimming shortened V by 0 bases and J by 10 bases, and 9 bases separated the two germline ends. CDR3 in DNA: TGCGCCAGCAGCCAAGAAGGGTGGGGAAAACTGTTTTTT. It translates to CASSQEGWGKLFF.

The chain links TRBV19 to TRBJ1-1, with 10 bases matching TRBD1. Germline CDR1 LNHDA, CDR2 SQIVND (reference sequence). The CDR3 totals 16 residues. V lost 4 bases and J lost 4; bases outside the gene matches: 9. The CDR3 region has the DNA TGTGCCAGTAGTACCAACCCGGGACAGGGGTTCACTGAAGCTTTCTTT. Protein sequence: CASSTNPGQGFTEAFF. The complete variable domain, with remaining parts taken from reference TRBV19 and TRBJ1-1, reads DGGITQSPKYLFRKEGQNVTLSCEQNLNHDAMYWYRQDPGQGLRLIYYSQIVNDFQKGDIAEGYSVSREKKESFPLTVTSAQKNPTAFYLCASSTNPGQGFTEAFFGQGTRLTVV.

The rearrangement uses TRBV5-5 and TRBJ2-2; 11 bases align to TRBD2. The germline gives CDR1 SGHKS, CDR2 YYEKEE (reference sequence). The CDR3 is 19 amino acids. V was pared by 0 bases and J by 5 bases, with 12 bases of the junction left unmatched. In DNA form, the CDR3 reads TGTGCCAGCAGCTTGGAGCTCCGAGGGACTAGCGGAGGGACCGGGGAGCTGTTTTTT. Protein: CASSLELRGTSGGTGELFF.

V and J are TRBV10-3 and TRBJ1-1; the D gene is possibly TRBD1 (5 bases). This CDR3 is built from 18 residues. Trimming cost V 2 bases and J 4 bases, with 23 bases left between them. The germline CDR1 and CDR2 sequences are ENHRY and SYGVKD. The CDR3 sequence is CAISENPLGRGGRTEAFF. The CDR3 coding sequence is TGTGCCATCAGTGAGAACCCCCTGGGAAGGGGCGGTCGCACTGAAGCTTTCTTT.

The chain joins TRBV19 to TRBJ1-1, with no clear D. CDR3 length equals 14 residues. Germline values: CDR1 LNHDA, CDR2 SQIVND (reference sequence). Deletions cut 4 bases from V and 4 bases from J, with 13 bases between. This CDR3 reads CASSKGVSGTEAFF. DNA of the CDR3: TGTGCCAGTAGTAAAGGTGTTTCGGGCACTGAAGCTTTCTTT.

The V gene is TRBV2, the J gene TRBJ2-2, with 10 bases matching TRBD1. V was clipped by 5 bases and J by 8 bases; unmatched bases: 8. Germline CDR1 reads SNHLY; CDR2 reads FYNNEI. The CDR3 is 15 residues long. The CDR3 DNA follows: TGTGCCAGCAGTCCCGGGACAGGGGTGTGGGGGGAGCTGTTTTTT. Protein sequence: CASSPGTGVWGELFF.

The chain joins TRBV2 to TRBJ2-5; 14 bases are shared with TRBD2. CDR1 is SNHLY, CDR2 FYNNEI, per germline. The CDR3 runs to 16 residues. V trimming: 3 bases; J trimming: 3 bases; junction bases outside the gene matches: 3. Written as DNA, the CDR3 is TGTGCCAGCAGTGACGGGACTAGCGGGAGTAAAGAGACCCAGTACTTC. Protein product: CASSDGTSGSKETQYF. The full variable domain, completed using reference TRBV2 and TRBJ2-5, is EPEVTQTPSHQVTQMGQEVILRCVPISNHLYFYWYRQILGQKVEFLVSFYNNEISEKSEIFDDQFSVERPDGSNFTLKIRSTKLEDSAMYFCASSDGTSGSKETQYFGPGTRLLVL.

The chain recombines TRBV6-1 with TRBJ2-5, with 8 bases lining up with TRBD1. CDR1 and CDR2 from the germline V gene are MNHNS and SASEGT. The ends lost 8 bases at V and 5 bases at J; junction bases unmatched: 4. This CDR3 has 12 amino acids. CDR3 region: CASAGGAETQYF. The CDR3 DNA follows: TGTGCCAGCGCAGGGGGCGCGGAGACCCAGTACTTC.

The chain links TRBV2 to TRBJ1-5; possibly TRBD1 for D (5 bases). The CDR3 spans 14 residues. Germline loops: CDR1 SNHLY, CDR2 FYNNEI. Between the trimmed V and J ends, which lost 8 bases and 0 bases, there was a span of 11 bases. CDR3 sequence (DNA): TGTGCCAGCTCCCGACAGTATAGCAATCAGCCCCAGCATTTT. Its protein product is CASSRQYSNQPQHF.

This clone has only a few counts. This rearrangement joins TRBV7-9 to TRBJ2-7; the match to TRBD1 covers 9 bases. V lost 5 bases, J lost 0 bases, and 11 bases stayed unmatched. This CDR3 has 17 residues. CDR1 and CDR2 (germline): SEHNR, FQNEAQ (reference sequence). In DNA form, the CDR3 reads TGTGCCAGCAGCGATCGCACAGGGGGCGTATTCTCCTACGAGCAGTACTTC. Amino acid sequence: CASSDRTGGVFSYEQYF. Full variable domain (outside the CDR3, taken from reference TRBV7-9 and TRBJ2-7): DTGVSQNPRHKITKRGQNVTFRCDPISEHNRLYWYRQTLGQGPEFLTYFQNEAQLEKSRLLSDRFSAERPKGSFSTLEIQRTEQGDSAMYLCASSDRTGGVFSYEQYFGPGTRLTVT.

V and J are TRBV6-1 and TRBJ2-2; weak D call: TRBD2 (6 bases). This CDR3 has 14 residues. V lost 7 bases, J lost 1 base, and 10 bases lay in between. Germline V lookup: CDR1 MNHNS, CDR2 SASEGT. In DNA form, the CDR3 reads TGTGCCAGCATCCCGGGGGTGAACACCGGGGAGCTGTTTTTT. This sequence encodes CASIPGVNTGELFF.

The V call is TRBV6-4, the J call TRBJ2-3; tentatively, D is TRBD1 (6 bases). Trimming stripped 8 bases from V and 0 bases from J, with 15 bases between. The V gene's germline CDR1 is MRHNA and CDR2 SNTAGT. This CDR3 has 15 amino acids. CDR3 in DNA: TGTGCCAGCCGCCAAGTGGGGGCCAGCACAGATACGCAGTATTTT. Its protein is CASRQVGASTDTQYF.

V gene TRBV6-5 combines with J gene TRBJ1-5; a weak D match, TRBD1 (6 bases). CDR1 and CDR2 (germline): MNHEY, SVGAGI. Trimming removed 6 bases at V and 1 base at J, with 13 bases between. The CDR3 totals 15 residues. The CDR3, as DNA: TGTGCCAGCAGGTTGGGGGGGGCGAGCAATCAGCCCCAGCATTTT. As protein: CASRLGGASNQPQHF.

This clone showed up just once. This chain uses TRBV11-1 with TRBJ2-3; a possible D gene is TRBD1 (5 bases). Germline loops: CDR1 SGHAT, CDR2 FQDESV (reference sequence). The V gene lost 4 bases and the J gene lost 0 bases, with 17 bases spanning the gap. CDR3 length equals 17 residues. CDR3 nucleotides: TGTGCCAGCAGCTCCACATTAACAGGTGCTAGCACAGATACGCAGTATTTT. Its protein is CASSSTLTGASTDTQYF.

The V and J genes are TRBV6-5 and TRBJ1-4; 9 bases line up with TRBD1. The CDR3 runs 16 residues. V lost 0 bases, J lost 8 bases, and 7 bases stayed unmatched. Germline values: CDR1 MNHEY, CDR2 SVGAGI. CDR3 sequence reads: CASSYSRQGGSEKLFF. The CDR3 DNA is TGTGCCAGCAGTTACTCGAGACAGGGGGGTTCGGAAAAACTGTTTTTT.

The V and J genes are TRBV6-6 and TRBJ1-1; weak D call: TRBD1 (6 bases). The CDR3 extends over 16 amino acids. Per germline, CDR1 MNHNY and CDR2 SVGAGI (reference sequence). With 5 bases removed from V and 1 base from J, the gap between germline ends came to 17 bases. The CDR3 DNA is TGTGCCAGCAGTCCGACAAACAGGGTTGGGAACACTGAAGCTTTCTTT. Its protein product is CASSPTNRVGNTEAFF.

As to this clone: One end of the junction fails to match germline, which may point to a read error. DNA for the CDR3: TGCACGAGCGGGGGGCAAGAGACCCAGTACTTC. Translating gives CTSGGQETQYF. The chain carries TRBV7-2 and TRBJ2-5; 9 bases map to TRBD2. CDR1 SGHTA and CDR2 FQGNSA come from the germline V gene. The CDR3 extends over 11 amino acids.

The V call is TRBV27, the J call TRBJ2-1; 7 nucleotides match TRBD2. Germline CDR1 is MNHEY and CDR2 is SMNVEV (reference sequence). This CDR3 has 16 residues. J gave up 5 bases and V 1 base, and 8 bases lay outside the gene matches. The CDR3 DNA reads as TGTGCCAGCAGTTTATTGGCCCTAGCGGCCAACAATGAGCAGTTCTTC. Translating gives CASSLLALAANNEQFF.